The 5 T cell receptor beta chains reported below all come from one sample, sequenced in a study of shared clonotypes between healthy human individuals. The assay was immunoSEQ multiplex PCR, and TCRdb's table has in-frame clones only and misses some. The sample contains roughly 2.5 million clones, roughly 92% of which appear only once. The material sequenced was naive CD4+ T cells sorted from blood. The subset here: CD45RA+ positively selected. These receptors originate from a man between 18 and 29 years old in good health.

This chain links TRBV7-9 with TRBJ2-1; 7 bases align to TRBD2. The CDR3 consists of 15 residues. The germline V gene has CDR1 SEHNR and CDR2 FQNEAQ (reference sequence). V dropped 5 bases and J dropped 6; count of bases not matched to a gene: 10. This CDR3 is CASSVIGRTSNEQFF. The CDR3, as DNA: TGTGCCAGCAGCGTAATCGGGAGGACCTCCAATGAGCAGTTCTTC.

The sample holds a few counts of this clone. This sample also contains other DNA sequences that code for the same CDR3. The V gene is TRBV5-1, the J gene TRBJ2-7, with D uncertain. The CDR3 totals 13 residues. V was shortened by 0 bases and J by 3 bases, with 7 bases between the two germline ends. Germline CDR1 reads SGHRS; CDR2 reads YFSETQ. The CDR3 DNA reads TGCGCCAGCAGCTTGGCGGGCAGCTACGAGCAGTACTTC. Translating it yields CASSLAGSYEQYF. Filled out from reference TRBV5-1 and TRBJ2-7, the complete variable domain reads KAGVTQTPRYLIKTRGQQVTLSCSPISGHRSVSWYQQTPGQGLQFLFEYFSETQRNKGNFPGRFSGRQFSNSRSEMNVSTLELGDSALYLCASSLAGSYEQYFGPGTRLTVT.

The chain joins TRBV18 to TRBJ2-7, with 9 bases aligning to TRBD1. The V gene's germline CDR1 is KGHSH and CDR2 LQKENI. The trim removed 1 base at V and 6 bases at J, leaving 4 bases unmatched. CDR3 length equals 14 residues. The CDR3 coding sequence is TGTGCCAGCTCACCACAGGGACAGGGCATCGAGCAGTACTTC. It specifies CASSPQGQGIEQYF.

As DNA, the CDR3 is TGTGCCAGCAGCTTATTAATGGCCCAAGAGACCCAGTACTTC. This sequence encodes CASSLLMAQETQYF. The genes are TRBV5-4 and TRBJ2-5; D not certain. CDR3 length: 14 amino acids. Germline lookup yields CDR1 SGHNT and CDR2 YYREEE (reference sequence). Trimming left V 2 bases short and J 1 base short, with 9 bases between.

This clone came up a few times. The chain links TRBV6-5 to TRBJ1-2; D gene uncertain. The V gene lost 0 bases and the J gene lost 6 bases, with 11 bases spanning the gap. Germline V gene sequence: CDR1 MNHEY, CDR2 SVGAGI. There are 14 residues in the CDR3. CDR3: CASSYSGSSDGYTF. The CDR3 DNA follows: TGTGCCAGCAGTTACTCAGGGTCGTCGGATGGCTACACCTTC.